A selection of T cell receptor beta chains follows, all from one sample in a study of T-cell reconstitution after alpha-beta-depleted transplantation in children. TCRdb used MiXCR to reprocess the PCR reads, holding one entry per CDR3 protein. The profile shows 300,000 to 350,000 distinct CDR3 sequences, roughly 16% of them singletons. The material sequenced was PBMCs, mostly from graft donor cells, taken 360 days after TCRalphabeta/CD19-depleted stem cell transplant. The receptors were sampled from a male patient aged 2 to 9 who had a stem cell transplant for acute lymphoblastic leukemia, so the T cells may come from the graft donor. CDR3s include the opening cysteine and the closing phenylalanine or tryptophan. Fields, in order: J gene, clone size, V gene, D gene, CDR3 protein, CDR3 DNA. The D gene is left open where the match is weak. Clone size, where shown, is once, few, many, or a class for clones that have expanded.

TRBJ2-7,few,TRBV29-1,TRBD1,CSVPRPGQGYEQYF,TGCAGCGTCCCTAGACCGGGACAGGGGTACGAGCAGTACTTC
TRBJ2-7,few,TRBV20-1,TRBD2,CSAPLAGALYEQYF,TGCAGTGCCCCCTTAGCGGGAGCCCTCTACGAGCAGTACTTC
TRBJ2-7,few,TRBV3-1,.,CASSPSGEGYEQYF,TGTGCCAGCAGCCCCTCTGGTGAGGGATACGAGCAGTACTTC
TRBJ2-4,.,TRBV7-2,.,CASSLEPLTVQYF,TGTGCCAGCAGCTTAGAACCCCTCACCGTTCAGTACTTC
TRBJ2-1,few,TRBV7-8,.,CASPPGRF,TGTGCCAGCCCACCTGGTCGCTTC
TRBJ2-3,few,TRBV13,TRBD1,CASSPTGGPDTQYF,TGTGCCAGCAGCCCGACAGGGGGCCCAGATACGCAGTATTTT
TRBJ2-4,few,TRBV12-3/TRBV12-4,.,CASSLGRKRGIQYF,TGTGCCAGCAGTTTAGGAAGGAAGCGCGGCATTCAGTACTTC
TRBJ2-3,.,TRBV15,TRBD2,CATSPSPGLAGDTQYF,TGTGCCACCAGCCCCTCGCCCGGACTAGCGGGAGATACGCAGTATTTT
TRBJ1-1,few,TRBV20-1,.,CSRQALSNTEAFF,TGCAGTAGACAGGCACTTTCGAACACTGAAGCTTTCTTT
TRBJ1-2,many,TRBV10-3,.,CAIRRTETNYGYTF,TGTGCCATCAGACGGACAGAGACTAACTATGGCTACACCTTC
TRBJ2-5,.,TRBV7-2,TRBD2,CASSLSGSWQETQYF,TGTGCCAGCAGCTTAAGCGGGAGTTGGCAAGAGACCCAGTACTTC
TRBJ2-1,.,TRBV20-1,.,CSAIKDALINEQFF,TGCAGTGCTATAAAGGATGCGCTGATCAATGAGCAGTTCTTC
TRBJ2-7,.,TRBV3-1,TRBD2,CASSPSGRLSYEQYF,TGTGCCAGCAGCCCCAGCGGGAGACTATCCTACGAGCAGTACTTC
TRBJ2-1,.,TRBV20-1,TRBD2,CSADSGSSYNEQFF,TGCAGTGCTGATAGCGGGAGTTCCTACAATGAGCAGTTCTTC
TRBJ1-5,once,TRBV24-1,.,CATSDMGVSQPQHF,TGTGCCACCAGTGATATGGGGGTAAGTCAGCCCCAGCATTTT